Listed below are T cell receptor beta chains from one sample, sequenced in a study of CD8 T cells in ankylosing spondylitis. A single record per CDR3 protein comes from TCRdb applying MiXCR to the 5' RACE reads. The sample lists a few hundred thousand distinct CDR3 sequences; 15% to 20% were seen once. Sequenced sample: blood, either unsorted or a sorted T cell fraction (not recorded which). These receptors were obtained from a male donor with ankylosing spondylitis or in good health (not recorded which). Both conserved end residues are part of each CDR3. Each record gives: V gene, CDR3 length, J gene, D gene, clone size, CDR3 protein, CDR3 DNA. D genes are given only for firm matches. Clone sizes are given selectively: once, few, many, or a class where the clone is expanded.

V: TRBV9; length: 15; J: TRBJ2-2; D: -; size: few; CDR3: CASSVRPSSTGELFF; DNA: TGTGCCAGCAGCGTGAGACCCTCGAGCACCGGGGAGCTGTTTTTT
V: TRBV12-3/TRBV12-4; length: 11; J: TRBJ2-3; D: -; size: few; CDR3: CASGLRDTQYF; DNA: TGTGCCAGCGGACTCCGAGATACGCAGTATTTT
V: TRBV6-1; length: 14; J: TRBJ2-1; D: -; size: few; CDR3: CASSLGRPYNEQFF; DNA: TGTGCCAGCAGTCTAGGCCGCCCCTACAATGAGCAGTTCTTC
V: TRBV6-1; length: 14; J: TRBJ1-5; D: -; size: few; CDR3: CASSGRHSNQPQHF; DNA: TGTGCCAGCAGCGGACGGCATAGCAATCAGCCCCAGCATTTT
V: TRBV9; length: 16; J: TRBJ2-2; D: -; size: few; CDR3: CASSVAPTGRGGELFF; DNA: TGTGCCAGCAGCGTAGCGCCCACGGGGCGGGGCGGGGAGCTGTTTTTT
V: TRBV7-3; length: 15; J: TRBJ2-1; D: TRBD1; size: many; CDR3: CASSFDRGPYNEQFF; DNA: TGTGCCAGCAGTTTCGACAGGGGGCCCTACAATGAGCAGTTCTTC
V: TRBV6-1; length: 15; J: TRBJ2-1; D: TRBD2; size: -; CDR3: CASSAPAGAYNEQFF; DNA: TGTGCCAGCAGTGCTCCAGCGGGAGCGTACAATGAGCAGTTCTTC
V: TRBV6-5; length: 15; J: TRBJ1-1; D: -; size: few; CDR3: CASSYSRGGHTEAFF; DNA: TGTGCCAGCAGTTACTCGAGAGGGGGTCACACTGAAGCTTTCTTT
V: TRBV29-1; length: 13; J: TRBJ1-1; D: -; size: many; CDR3: CSVDRLMNTEAFF; DNA: TGCAGCGTTGATAGGCTGATGAACACTGAAGCTTTCTTT
V: TRBV6-5; length: 18; J: TRBJ2-1; D: -; size: many; CDR3: CASSYSHRTGAVYNEQFF; DNA: TGTGCCAGCAGTTACTCGCATAGGACTGGGGCCGTGTACAATGAGCAGTTCTTC
V: TRBV18; length: 15; J: TRBJ1-2; D: -; size: -; CDR3: CASSPGAGANYGYTF; DNA: TGTGCCAGCTCACCAGGCGCAGGGGCGAACTATGGCTACACCTTC
V: TRBV27; length: 13; J: TRBJ2-1; D: TRBD2; size: many; CDR3: CASSFGGYNEQFF; DNA: TGTGCCAGCAGTTTCGGGGGGTACAATGAGCAGTTCTTC
V: TRBV20-1; length: 13; J: TRBJ1-5; D: -; size: few; CDR3: CSAAGVINQPQHF; DNA: TGCAGTGCGGCAGGGGTAATTAATCAGCCCCAGCATTTT
V: TRBV4-1; length: 17; J: TRBJ2-5; D: -; size: many; CDR3: CASSQGTAGTPTETQYF; DNA: TGCGCCAGCAGCCAAGGCACAGCCGGGACCCCTACAGAGACCCAGTACTTC
V: TRBV28; length: 14; J: TRBJ1-2; D: TRBD1; size: few; CDR3: CASRTTGGPRGYTF; DNA: TGTGCCAGCAGGACGACAGGGGGTCCCCGTGGCTACACCTTC
V: TRBV20-1; length: 14; J: TRBJ1-3; D: -; size: many; CDR3: CSAREGLQGNTIYF; DNA: TGCAGTGCTAGAGAGGGGCTTCAAGGAAACACCATATATTTT
V: TRBV5-6; length: 12; J: TRBJ2-1; D: -; size: few; CDR3: CASSSNWGVQFF; DNA: TGTGCCAGCAGCTCCAATTGGGGGGTACAGTTCTTC
V: TRBV3-1; length: 14; J: TRBJ1-6; D: TRBD1; size: -; CDR3: CASSPGTGLSPLHF; DNA: TGTGCCAGCAGCCCCGGGACAGGGCTATCACCCCTCCACTTT
V: TRBV30; length: 14; J: TRBJ2-1; D: TRBD2; size: few; CDR3: CAWMAGGPYNEQFF; DNA: TGTGCCTGGATGGCGGGAGGGCCTTACAATGAGCAGTTCTTC
V: TRBV5-1; length: 14; J: TRBJ2-1; D: -; size: many; CDR3: CASSLRPSYNEQFF; DNA: TGCGCCAGCAGCTTGAGGCCCTCCTACAATGAGCAGTTCTTC
V: TRBV29-1; length: 14; J: TRBJ2-3; D: -; size: once; CDR3: CSAGDTTFTDTQYF; DNA: TGCAGCGCGGGGGACACGACCTTCACAGATACGCAGTATTTT
V: TRBV9; length: 17; J: TRBJ2-3; D: TRBD2; size: many; CDR3: CASSVFGGQLAGDAQYF; DNA: TGTGCCAGCAGCGTATTCGGGGGACAGCTAGCGGGGGATGCGCAGTATTTT
V: TRBV5-1; length: 16; J: TRBJ2-3; D: -; size: -; CDR3: CASSQTITESTDTQYF; DNA: TGCGCCAGCAGCCAAACGATCACCGAAAGCACAGATACGCAGTATTTT
V: TRBV2; length: 14; J: TRBJ2-3; D: -; size: -; CDR3: CASRAGSVGDTQYF; DNA: TGTGCCAGCAGGGCGGGCAGCGTCGGAGATACGCAGTATTTT
V: TRBV7-9; length: 16; J: TRBJ2-1; D: -; size: few; CDR3: CASSFTPDLLDNEQFF; DNA: TGTGCCAGCAGCTTCACACCCGATTTGCTTGACAATGAGCAGTTCTTC
V: TRBV6-1; length: 15; J: TRBJ2-1; D: -; size: -; CDR3: CANSTLAGAYSEQFF; DNA: TGTGCCAACAGTACATTAGCAGGAGCCTACAGTGAGCAGTTCTTC
V: TRBV29-1; length: 12; J: TRBJ2-3; D: TRBD1; size: many; CDR3: CSVRTGLDTQYF; DNA: TGCAGCGTTCGGACAGGGTTGGATACGCAGTATTTT
V: TRBV12-3/TRBV12-4; length: 15; J: TRBJ2-2; D: -; size: -; CDR3: CASSFETGVPGELFF; DNA: TGTGCCAGCAGTTTCGAGACGGGAGTCCCCGGGGAGCTGTTTTTT
V: TRBV7-2; length: 15; J: TRBJ1-1; D: -; size: many; CDR3: CASSPGGRRDTEAFF; DNA: TGTGCCAGCAGCCCGGGGGGGAGACGGGACACTGAAGCTTTCTTT
V: TRBV20-1; length: 15; J: TRBJ1-5; D: -; size: many; CDR3: CSARVGAGFNQPQHF; DNA: TGCAGTGCTAGAGTAGGAGCTGGATTCAATCAGCCCCAGCATTTT
V: TRBV4-2; length: 13; J: TRBJ2-1; D: -; size: few; CDR3: CASSLAIASEQFF; DNA: TGTGCCAGCAGCCTTGCAATAGCGTCCGAGCAGTTCTTC
V: TRBV9; length: 14; J: TRBJ1-2; D: TRBD1; size: few; CDR3: CASSAASGGGGYTF; DNA: TGTGCCAGCAGCGCCGCGTCAGGGGGCGGCGGCTACACCTTC
V: TRBV25-1; length: 18; J: TRBJ2-3; D: TRBD2; size: -; CDR3: CASSDPGTSGIRTDTQYF; DNA: TGTGCCAGCAGTGACCCCGGGACTAGCGGGATTCGCACAGATACGCAGTATTTT
V: TRBV12-3/TRBV12-4; length: 16; J: TRBJ2-6; D: -; size: -; CDR3: CASSPSGAPGANVLTF; DNA: TGTGCCAGCAGCCCCTCAGGAGCGCCTGGGGCCAACGTCCTGACTTTC
V: TRBV5-1; length: 14; J: TRBJ1-1; D: -; size: -; CDR3: CASRTTASPAEAFF; DNA: TGCGCCAGCAGGACGACAGCGAGTCCCGCTGAAGCTTTCTTT
V: TRBV5-4; length: 13; J: TRBJ2-1; D: -; size: -; CDR3: CASSGPGSIEQFF; DNA: TGTGCCAGCAGCGGCCCCGGGTCCATTGAGCAGTTCTTC
V: TRBV5-1; length: 14; J: TRBJ2-3; D: -; size: few; CDR3: CASSPGGLADTQYF; DNA: TGCGCCAGCAGCCCCGGAGGGTTGGCAGATACGCAGTATTTT
V: TRBV30; length: 14; J: TRBJ2-2; D: -; size: -; CDR3: CACGTQGLSGELFF; DNA: TGTGCCTGTGGGACACAGGGTTTGTCCGGGGAGCTGTTTTTT
V: TRBV5-1; length: 19; J: TRBJ1-4; D: -; size: -; CDR3: CASSLGTTITALTNEKLFF; DNA: TGCGCCAGCAGCCTAGGGACAACAATTACGGCTTTGACTAATGAAAAACTGTTTTTT
V: TRBV20-1; length: 15; J: TRBJ1-1; D: -; size: few; CDR3: CSARDAQEMNTEAFF; DNA: TGCAGTGCTAGAGATGCTCAGGAGATGAACACTGAAGCTTTCTTT
V: TRBV20-1; length: 13; J: TRBJ1-5; D: -; size: -; CDR3: CSAGDGGGRPQHF; DNA: TGCAGTGCTGGGGACGGTGGTGGACGGCCCCAGCATTTT
V: TRBV19; length: 15; J: TRBJ2-2; D: TRBD1; size: -; CDR3: CASSIIGGAAGELFF; DNA: TGTGCCAGTAGTATAATAGGGGGCGCCGCCGGGGAGCTGTTTTTT
V: TRBV20-1; length: 14; J: TRBJ2-4; D: TRBD1; size: few; CDR3: CSAKQGGPKNIQYF; DNA: TGCAGTGCTAAACAGGGGGGACCCAAAAACATTCAGTACTTC